This TCR beta chain was sequenced for a study of liver allograft versus peripheral blood T cells. In the study overall: In transplanted livers, T cell receptor repertoires were compared with those found in the recipients' peripheral blood.

TCRdb re-analysed the reads in MiXCR, keeping a single row per CDR3 protein. The top ten clones hold roughly 22% of a sample with over a thousand distinct CDR3 sequences, about 17% of them seen once. By its share, this clonotype is large (0.1 to 1%). The sequence was obtained from a human patient who had a liver transplant. The T cells may come from the graft donor.

Here the CDR3 DNA reads TGTGCCACCAGATCTGCGGGGGGGGATGAGCAGTTCTTC. Residues: CATRSAGGDEQFF. The chain carries TRBV24-1 and TRBJ2-1; TRBD2 agrees at 9 bases. The germline V gene has CDR1 KGHDR and CDR2 SFDVKD. Losses at the gene ends were 7 bases for V and 8 bases for J; bases not matched to a gene: 5. The CDR3 has 13 residues.